This T cell receptor beta chain was recovered during a study of radiation and T cells in renal cell carcinoma (TCRdb year 2020). With regard to the full study: TCR beta sequencing covered approximately 51 samples in total, comprising some 26 tumors and 27 peripheral blood samples. The final blood draw was performed at 4 weeks after radiation, at the same time as nephrectomy. Across all 50 or so samples, over 4,000,000 unique CDR3 nucleotide sequences encoding some 2.6 million unique CDR3 amino acid sequences were identified.

This sample's time point label indicates: blood 4 weeks post-SBRT, at nephrectomy. Sample treatment or condition, as interpreted from the label and publication: 15 Gy SBRT to primary tumor, nephrectomy 4 weeks later. The samples were obtained from a clinical trial, where primary renal cell carcinomas were treated with 15 Gy stereotactic body radiation therapy and then removed by nephrectomy 4 weeks afterward. To track tumor-enriched clonotypes, serial peripheral blood was sampled from radiation-treated patients at baseline and at 2 weeks and 4 weeks after SBRT. All patients had renal cell carcinoma with clear cell pathology. The QIAamp DNA Blood Mini Kit (Qiagen) was used to prepare genomic DNA for TCR sequencing. Only samples passing all quality control checks were included in the analyses. The paper as a whole reports these results and caveats: Blood repertoire dynamics were not followed beyond 4 weeks after treatment. Because pretreatment tumor biopsies were not available, the study could not determine whether clonotypes were already present within the tumor at baseline. An increase in top tumor clonotypes in blood was observed from baseline to 2 weeks post-radiation, followed by contraction by 4 weeks, which was taken to suggest transient expansion of tumor-resident clones. The single-armed trial design could not address effects of radiation dose or scheduling on the TCR repertoire.

A single count supports this clone. It lacks a known antigen. Per-base qualities were not stored, and no clone one base away is much larger. Trimming at the junction amounts to 2 bases on V and 0 bases on J, and the germline ends lie 12 bases apart. CDR3 length: 16 amino acids, cysteine to phenylalanine. Of the read, only the CDR3 DNA is kept; its 48 bases are in frame from base 1. CDR1 and CDR2 (LNHDA, SQIVND) derive from the germline V gene (reference sequence). TCR beta libraries were generated from genomic DNA with the immunoSEQ kit, following the manufacturer's recommendations. Library preparation used a first multiplex PCR with proprietary primers, then a second PCR adding unique barcodes, with bead cleanups after each round. Each sample batch included a kit-provided positive control reaction and a negative control reaction. The final libraries were assessed on an Agilent 4200 TapeStation D1000 ScreenTape, pooled by volume, and quantified by qPCR. Sequencing ran on an Illumina NextSeq500 with a MidOutput 150-cycle cartridge, using 156 Read1 and 15 Index1 cycles with kit custom primers. The pooled library was loaded at 1.0 pM, with a 20% PhiX control spiked in. The published analysis was carried out like this. The vendor-processed data were analyzed in R, and a clonotype was defined as all T cells that share the same CDR3 nucleotide sequence. In the clone abundance analyses, frequencies were normalized to the 10,000 most abundant clones in each sample. Before analysis, public T cell clones were removed, and these numbered fewer than six per sample on average. A difference in abundance of at least 32-fold between compartments was used to define tumor-enriched and baseline blood-enriched clonotypes. A beta-binomial differential abundance model was applied to find clonotypes that expanded or contracted between blood time points. The Baroni-Urbani and Buser coefficient was used to measure tumor-blood repertoire similarity, and groups were compared with two-tailed Wilcoxon tests in R. TCRdb obtained this table from immuneACCESS and retained in-frame rearrangements with V and J assigned. These tables miss some clones; where compared with another copy, unresolved V genes account for less than half of the shortfall, and the remainder is unexplained. Clonal size and the V and J genes are those of that table, whereas D and trimming came from the DNA. The sample profile shows around 74,000 clones; roughly 85% of them were found once. The ten largest account for 2.4% of the sample.

The TCR sequence derives from a woman aged 60 to 75 with renal cell carcinoma. Here the chain combines TRBV19 and TRBJ2-3; D gene: possibly TRBD1, on 7 matching bases. Here the sequenced sample was blood, taken from a patient whose treatment included radiotherapy and nephrectomy. The CDR3 has the sequence CASSITGAGSTDTQYF. The nucleotide sequence reads as follows: TGTGCCAGTAGTATAACAGGGGCGGGAAGCACAGATACGCAGTATTTT.